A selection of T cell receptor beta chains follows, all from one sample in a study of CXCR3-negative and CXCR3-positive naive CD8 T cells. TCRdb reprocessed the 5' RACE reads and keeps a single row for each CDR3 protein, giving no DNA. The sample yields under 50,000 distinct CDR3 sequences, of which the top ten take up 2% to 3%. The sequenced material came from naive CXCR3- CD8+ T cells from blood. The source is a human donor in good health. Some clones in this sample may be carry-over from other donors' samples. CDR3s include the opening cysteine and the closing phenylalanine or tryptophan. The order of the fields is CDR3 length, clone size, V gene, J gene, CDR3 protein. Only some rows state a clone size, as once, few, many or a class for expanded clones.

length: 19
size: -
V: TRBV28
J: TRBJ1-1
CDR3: CASSSNLLGQVGGSVYGFF

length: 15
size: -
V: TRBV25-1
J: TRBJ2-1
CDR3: CASSDRDRRGNEQFF

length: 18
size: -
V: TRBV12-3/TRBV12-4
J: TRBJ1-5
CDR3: CASSSLGGQDSVFEPQHF

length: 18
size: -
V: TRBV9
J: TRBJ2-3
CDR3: CASSVAVRGSFGADTQYF

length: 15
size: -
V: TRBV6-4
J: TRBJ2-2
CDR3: CASTPDGSNTGELFF

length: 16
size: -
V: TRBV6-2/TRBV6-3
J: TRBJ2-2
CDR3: CASSDVTGQSTGELFF

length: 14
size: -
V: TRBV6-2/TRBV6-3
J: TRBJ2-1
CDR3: CAGKKEGDYNEQFF

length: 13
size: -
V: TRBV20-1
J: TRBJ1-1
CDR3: CSARDSGYTEAFF

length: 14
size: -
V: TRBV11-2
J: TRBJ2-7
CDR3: CASSLALSSYEQYF

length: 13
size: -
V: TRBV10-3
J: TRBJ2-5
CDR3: CAISGGQQETQYF

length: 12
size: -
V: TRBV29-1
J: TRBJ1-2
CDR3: CSVDKNPYGYTF

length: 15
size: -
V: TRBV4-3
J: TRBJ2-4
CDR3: CASSRTGDAKNIQYF

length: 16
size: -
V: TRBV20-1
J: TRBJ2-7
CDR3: CSAGGASGETIYEQYF

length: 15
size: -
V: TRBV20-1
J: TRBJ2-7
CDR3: CSARDSSGEFYEQYF

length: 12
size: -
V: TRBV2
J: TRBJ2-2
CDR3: CASKLSTGELFF

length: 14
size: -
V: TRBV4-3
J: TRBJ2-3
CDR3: CASSQDGRADTQYF

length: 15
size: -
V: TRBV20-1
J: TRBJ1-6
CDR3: CSAHPGTSINSPLHF

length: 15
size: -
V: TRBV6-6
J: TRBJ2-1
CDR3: CASSTVGGRYNEQFF

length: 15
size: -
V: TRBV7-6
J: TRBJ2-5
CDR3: CASSNSGGLQETQYF

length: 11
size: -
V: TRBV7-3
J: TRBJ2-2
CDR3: CASSFSWELFF

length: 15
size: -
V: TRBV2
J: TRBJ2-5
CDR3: CASSEPGTGKGTQYF

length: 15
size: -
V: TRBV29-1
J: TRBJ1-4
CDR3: CSVETGQEYNEKLFF

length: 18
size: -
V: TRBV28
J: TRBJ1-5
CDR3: CASSPISPAQGSNQPQHF

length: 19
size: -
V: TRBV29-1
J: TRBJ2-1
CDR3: CSAGTGHASDLGPYNEQFF

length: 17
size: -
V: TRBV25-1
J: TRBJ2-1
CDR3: CASSDPASGDSYNEQFF

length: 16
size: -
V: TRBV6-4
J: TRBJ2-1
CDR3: CASSVRGGGSYNEQFF

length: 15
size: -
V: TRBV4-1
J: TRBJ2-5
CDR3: CASSQDYDFQETQYF

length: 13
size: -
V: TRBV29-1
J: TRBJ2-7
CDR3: CSVGETGGYEQYF

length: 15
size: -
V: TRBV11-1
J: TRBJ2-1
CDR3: CASSLKDFSGLEQFF

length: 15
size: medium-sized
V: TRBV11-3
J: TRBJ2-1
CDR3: CASSSRDTLYNEQFF

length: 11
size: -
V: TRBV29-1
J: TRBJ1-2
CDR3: CSVVSYYGYTF

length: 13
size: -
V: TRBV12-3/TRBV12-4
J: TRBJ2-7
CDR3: CASSFGVPYEQYF

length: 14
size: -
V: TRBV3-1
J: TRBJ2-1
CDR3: CASSQSLVLKEQFF

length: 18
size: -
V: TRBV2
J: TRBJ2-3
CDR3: CASSEALGLAVSTDTQYF

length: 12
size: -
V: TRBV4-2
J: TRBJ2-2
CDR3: CASSPWTGELFF

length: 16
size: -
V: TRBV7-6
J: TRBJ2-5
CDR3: CASSLVVDTFQETQYF

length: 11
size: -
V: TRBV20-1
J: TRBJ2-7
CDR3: CSATSDYEQYF

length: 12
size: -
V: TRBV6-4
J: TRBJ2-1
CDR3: CASSDSGHEQFF

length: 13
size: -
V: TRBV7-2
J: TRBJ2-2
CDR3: CASSLGNPGELFF

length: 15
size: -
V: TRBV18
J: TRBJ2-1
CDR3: CASSLREGAYNEQFF

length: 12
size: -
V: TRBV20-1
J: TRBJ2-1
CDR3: CSASREYNEQFF

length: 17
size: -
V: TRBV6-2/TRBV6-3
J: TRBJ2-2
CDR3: CASSWRADTTNTGELFF

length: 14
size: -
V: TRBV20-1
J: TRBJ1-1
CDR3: CSAREGALNTEAFF

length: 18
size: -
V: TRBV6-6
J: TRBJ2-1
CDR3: CASSYLNLGAFTYNEQFF

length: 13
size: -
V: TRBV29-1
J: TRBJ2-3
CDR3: CSVTWGPTDTQYF

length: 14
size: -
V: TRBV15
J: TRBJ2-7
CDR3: CATSSGQGPYEQYF

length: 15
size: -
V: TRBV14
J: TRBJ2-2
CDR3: CASSKRDREAGELFF

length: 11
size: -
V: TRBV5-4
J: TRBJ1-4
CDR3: CAFRGGEKLFF

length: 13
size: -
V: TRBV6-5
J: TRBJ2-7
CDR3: CASSYATGTQQYF